This TCR beta chain was captured by sequencing in a study of brain T cells in children with intractable seizures. Surgery cases with the highest brain T cell transcript signatures were chosen for sequencing. From germline, CDR1 is SGHRS and CDR2 YFSETQ. There are 14 residues in the CDR3. The V and J ends lost 3 bases and 5 bases, in that order; junction bases with no gene match: 3. Repertoires were generated with immunoSEQ multiplex PCR, while TCRdb's copy carries only in-frame clones and drops some. The table includes about 2,500 clones, about four fifths detected once. The sequence derives from a boy under two years old with hemimegalencephaly and intractable seizures. The rearrangement links TRBV5-1 to TRBJ1-2, with 11 positions matching TRBD1. Sequenced here: resected brain tissue, sampled at surgery. CDR3 bases: TGCGCCAGCAGCTCAGGACAGGGGGCTTATGGCTACACCTTC. Protein: CASSSGQGAYGYTF.